This T cell receptor (beta chain) was profiled in a study of identical twins. Unique molecular identifiers were present on the cDNA, which also gained a universal primer site by template switching. TCRdb re-called the 5' RACE reads with MiXCR, one entry per CDR3 protein. The data contain hundreds of thousands of distinct CDR3 sequences, 5.5% to 7.5% of them singletons. Every sampled donor was Caucasian and healthy. The sequencing sample was made of naive T cells sorted from blood. The sequence was collected from a man aged 18 to 35 in good health.

CDR3 residues: CASSLDNGNTGELFF. The CDR3 DNA reads as TGCGCCAGCAGCTTGGATAACGGGAACACCGGGGAGCTGTTTTTT. The gene calls are TRBV5-1 and TRBJ2-2, with unresolved D. Trimming left V 0 bases short and J 1 base short, with 7 bases between. Germline CDR1 SGHRS, CDR2 YFSETQ. CDR3 length equals 15 residues.